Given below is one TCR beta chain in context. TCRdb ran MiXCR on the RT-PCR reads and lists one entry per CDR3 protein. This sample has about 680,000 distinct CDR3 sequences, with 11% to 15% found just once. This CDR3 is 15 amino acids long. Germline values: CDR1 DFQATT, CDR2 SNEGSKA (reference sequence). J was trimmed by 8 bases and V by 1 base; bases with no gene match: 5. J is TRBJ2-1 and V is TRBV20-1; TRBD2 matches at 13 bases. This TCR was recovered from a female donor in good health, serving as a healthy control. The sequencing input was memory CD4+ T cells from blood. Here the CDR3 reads CSARVGTSGIDEQFF. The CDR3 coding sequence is TGCAGTGCTAGAGTAGGGACTAGCGGGATCGATGAGCAGTTCTTC.